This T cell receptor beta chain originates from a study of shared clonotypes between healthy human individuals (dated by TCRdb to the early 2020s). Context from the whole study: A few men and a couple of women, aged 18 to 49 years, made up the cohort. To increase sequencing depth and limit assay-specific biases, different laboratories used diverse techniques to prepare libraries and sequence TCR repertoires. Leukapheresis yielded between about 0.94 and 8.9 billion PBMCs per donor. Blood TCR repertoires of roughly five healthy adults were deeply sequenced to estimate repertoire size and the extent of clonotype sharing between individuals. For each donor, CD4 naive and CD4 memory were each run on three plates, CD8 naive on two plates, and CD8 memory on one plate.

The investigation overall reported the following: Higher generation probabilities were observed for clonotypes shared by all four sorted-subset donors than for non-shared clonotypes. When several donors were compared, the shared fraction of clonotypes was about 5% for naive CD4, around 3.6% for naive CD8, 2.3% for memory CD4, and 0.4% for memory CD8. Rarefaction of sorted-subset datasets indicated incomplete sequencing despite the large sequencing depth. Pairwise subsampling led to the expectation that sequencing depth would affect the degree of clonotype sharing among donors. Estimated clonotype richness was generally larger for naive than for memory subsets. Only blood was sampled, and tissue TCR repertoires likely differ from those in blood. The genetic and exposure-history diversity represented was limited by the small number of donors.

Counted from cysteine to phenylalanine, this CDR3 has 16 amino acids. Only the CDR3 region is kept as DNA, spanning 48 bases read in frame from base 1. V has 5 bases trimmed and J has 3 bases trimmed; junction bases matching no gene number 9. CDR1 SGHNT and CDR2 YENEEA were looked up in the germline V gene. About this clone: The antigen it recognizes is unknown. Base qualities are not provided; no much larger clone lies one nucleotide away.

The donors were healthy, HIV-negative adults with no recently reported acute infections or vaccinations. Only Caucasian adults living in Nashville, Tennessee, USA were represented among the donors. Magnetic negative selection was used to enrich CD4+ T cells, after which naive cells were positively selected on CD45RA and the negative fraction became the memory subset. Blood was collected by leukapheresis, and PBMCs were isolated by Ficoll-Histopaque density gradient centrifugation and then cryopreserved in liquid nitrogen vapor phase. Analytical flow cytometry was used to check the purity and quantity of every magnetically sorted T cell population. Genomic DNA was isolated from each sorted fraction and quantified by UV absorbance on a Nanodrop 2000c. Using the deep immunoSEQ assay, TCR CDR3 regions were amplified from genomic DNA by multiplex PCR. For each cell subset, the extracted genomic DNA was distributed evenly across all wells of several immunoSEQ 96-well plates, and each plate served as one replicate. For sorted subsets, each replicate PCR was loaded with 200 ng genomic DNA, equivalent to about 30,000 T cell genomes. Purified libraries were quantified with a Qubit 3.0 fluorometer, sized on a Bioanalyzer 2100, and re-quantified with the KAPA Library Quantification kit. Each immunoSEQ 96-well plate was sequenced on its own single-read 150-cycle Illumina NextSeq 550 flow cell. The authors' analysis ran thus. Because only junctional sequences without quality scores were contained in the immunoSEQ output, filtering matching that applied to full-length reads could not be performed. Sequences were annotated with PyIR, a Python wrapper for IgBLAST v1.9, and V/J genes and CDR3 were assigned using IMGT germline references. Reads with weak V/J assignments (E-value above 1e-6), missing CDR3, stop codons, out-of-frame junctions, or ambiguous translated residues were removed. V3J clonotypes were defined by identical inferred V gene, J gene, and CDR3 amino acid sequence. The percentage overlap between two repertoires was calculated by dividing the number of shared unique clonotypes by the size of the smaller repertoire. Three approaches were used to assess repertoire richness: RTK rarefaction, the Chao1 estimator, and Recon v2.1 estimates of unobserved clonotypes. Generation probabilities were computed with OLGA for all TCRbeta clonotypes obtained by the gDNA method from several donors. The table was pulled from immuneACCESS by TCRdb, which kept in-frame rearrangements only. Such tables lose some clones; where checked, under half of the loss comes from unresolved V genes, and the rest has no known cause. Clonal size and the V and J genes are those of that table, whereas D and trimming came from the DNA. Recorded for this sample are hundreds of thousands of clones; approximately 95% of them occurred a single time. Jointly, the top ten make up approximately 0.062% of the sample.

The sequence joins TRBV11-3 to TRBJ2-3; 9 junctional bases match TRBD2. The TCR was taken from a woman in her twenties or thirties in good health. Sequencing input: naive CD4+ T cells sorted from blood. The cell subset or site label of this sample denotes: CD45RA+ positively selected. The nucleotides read TGTGCCAGCAGCCCCGGTATAGCGGGAGAAACAGATACGCAGTATTTT. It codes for CASSPGIAGETDTQYF.